This entry lists 29 T cell receptor beta chains sequenced from one sample in a study of blood T cell repertoires in COVID-19. Clones were sequenced by immunoSEQ multiplex PCR, and TCRdb holds only the in-frame ones, with some missing. The sample has 280,000 or so clones, approximately 90% seen once. Sample: PBMCs or T cells enriched from blood (not recorded which). The source is a woman between 40 and 55 years old who had recovered from COVID-19.

The chain has TRBV28 and TRBJ2-3, with 9 bases that match TRBD2. The germline CDR1 and CDR2 sequences are MDHEN and SYDVKM. With 3 bases clipped from V and 4 bases from J, the junction kept 5 bases outside the gene matches. The CDR3 sequence is 15 residues long. The CDR3 here is CASSFGGRAADTQYF. In DNA form, the CDR3 reads TGTGCCAGCAGTTTCGGCGGGAGGGCCGCAGATACGCAGTATTTT.

This clone was recorded once. The chain joins TRBV7-2 to TRBJ2-7; D might be TRBD2 (6 bases). In germline, CDR1 is SGHTA, CDR2 FQGNSA. The CDR3 has 16 residues. The V gene lost 5 bases and the J gene lost 3 bases, with 20 bases spanning the gap. CDR3 in amino acids: CASSPNVAGRGYEQYF. CDR3 in DNA: TGTGCCAGCAGCCCTAATGTGGCCGGGAGAGGCTACGAGCAGTACTTC.

The CDR3 reads CASSQPGLANNEQFF. CDR3 sequence (DNA): TGTGCCAGCAGTCAACCGGGACTAGCGAACAATGAGCAGTTCTTC. This chain links TRBV28 with TRBJ2-1; 10 bases align to TRBD2. This CDR3 region has 15 residues. Trimming at V came to 5 bases and at J to 5 bases, leaving 6 bases not matched to a gene. Germline CDR1 reads MDHEN; CDR2 reads SYDVKM.

The chain links TRBV7-9 to TRBJ2-7, with a possible D match to TRBD1 (6 bases). This CDR3 spans 15 amino acids. V shed 1 base and J shed 4 bases, with 14 bases lying between them. Germline V gene data show CDR1 as SEHNR and CDR2 as FQNEAQ (reference sequence). CDR3 residues: CASSLGTGKGYEQYF. The CDR3 DNA is TGTGCCAGCAGCTTAGGAACAGGGAAGGGATACGAGCAGTACTTC. Drawing the rest from reference TRBV7-9 and TRBJ2-7, the complete variable domain is DTGVSQNPRHKITKRGQNVTFRCDPISEHNRLYWYRQTLGQGPEFLTYFQNEAQLEKSRLLSDRFSAERPKGSFSTLEIQRTEQGDSAMYLCASSLGTGKGYEQYFGPGTRLTVT.

This chain links TRBV28 with TRBJ1-1; D unclear. Germline assignment: CDR1 MDHEN and CDR2 SYDVKM. CDR3 size: 13 residues. V shed 4 bases and J shed 4 bases, with 10 bases lying between them. As DNA, the CDR3 is TGTGCCAGCAGTTCGCCCCCGGGCACTGAAGCTTTCTTT. Its protein product is CASSSPPGTEAFF.

In DNA form, the CDR3 reads TGTGCCAGCAGTGAAGAGCTAAGGGGGACCCAGTACTTC. Its protein is CASSEELRGTQYF. The V call is TRBV2, the J call TRBJ2-5; TRBD1 might be the D (5 bases). V was cut by 1 base and J by 7 bases, with 10 bases left in between. Per germline, CDR1 SNHLY and CDR2 FYNNEI. This CDR3 spans 13 amino acids.

Here the CDR3 reads CASSLFGAGIEKLFF. CDR3 in DNA: TGTGCCAGCAGTTTATTTGGGGCAGGGATTGAAAAACTGTTTTTT. The chain carries TRBV28 and TRBJ1-4, with D possibly matching TRBD1 (5 bases). There are 15 residues in the CDR3. V dropped 1 base and J dropped 7 bases, with 13 bases sitting between them. Germline V gene sequence: CDR1 MDHEN, CDR2 SYDVKM.

The V gene is TRBV29-1, the J gene TRBJ2-1; perhaps TRBD2 as D (6 bases). The V end was cut by 7 bases, the J end by 9 bases, with 19 bases between. Germline CDR1 reads SQVTM; CDR2 reads ANQGSEA. The CDR3 is made up of 13 amino acids. CDR3 loop: CSGFGTYGSEQFF. The CDR3 region has the DNA TGCAGCGGATTCGGGACCTACGGGAGTGAGCAGTTCTTC.

This sequence joins TRBV18 and TRBJ2-1; 11 nucleotides match TRBD2. The CDR3 consists of 15 residues. V gave up 3 bases and J gave up 5 bases; unmatched junction bases: 3. CDR1 is KGHSH, CDR2 LQKENI, per germline. The CDR3 reads CASSPALAGDNEQFF. In DNA form, the CDR3 reads TGTGCCAGCTCACCCGCACTAGCGGGGGACAATGAGCAGTTCTTC.

The chain is built from TRBV18 and TRBJ2-7, with TRBD2 matching 16 bases. The CDR3 runs to 18 residues. In germline, CDR1 is KGHSH, CDR2 LQKENI. Trimming removed 2 bases from V and 2 bases from J; junction bases left unmatched: 6. CDR3 DNA: TGTGCCAGCTCACCAGTCCCGGGACTAGCGGGAGGGGCCTACGAGCAGTACTTC. Amino acid sequence: CASSPVPGLAGGAYEQYF.

The chain is built from TRBV28 and TRBJ2-7; 13 bases align to TRBD2. Losses at the gene ends were 8 bases for V and 2 bases for J; bases not matched to a gene: 6. CDR3 length: 15 amino acids. CDR1 and CDR2 (germline): MDHEN, SYDVKM. The chain's CDR3 is CASLGGTSGTYEQYF. DNA for the CDR3: TGTGCCAGCCTGGGGGGGACTAGCGGGACCTACGAGCAGTACTTC.

The DNA of the CDR3 is TGTGCCAGCAGTCCTTACGGCCTTGGACTAGGCCCAGATACGCAGTATTTT. Its translation: CASSPYGLGLGPDTQYF. The gene calls are TRBV28 and TRBJ2-3; 7 nucleotides line up with TRBD2. V shed 5 bases, J shed 4 bases, and the junction held 15 bases outside the gene matches. The CDR3 totals 17 residues. In germline, CDR1 is MDHEN, CDR2 SYDVKM.

The chain carries TRBV18 and TRBJ2-7; weak D call: TRBD2 (6 bases). V lost 3 bases, J lost 7 bases, and 13 bases lay in between. The germline V gene has CDR1 KGHSH and CDR2 LQKENI. This CDR3 comprises 13 residues. CDR3 residues: CASSPSSEGEQYF. The CDR3 region has the DNA TGTGCCAGCTCACCCTCTTCGGAGGGAGAGCAGTACTTC.

The gene calls are TRBV28 and TRBJ1-2, with D possibly being TRBD1 (6 bases). The CDR3 consists of 12 residues. The germline V and J ends were trimmed by 6 bases and 8 bases, with 13 bases remaining between them. CDR1 and CDR2 (germline): MDHEN, SYDVKM. The CDR3: CASSSGVSGYTF. The CDR3 DNA reads as TGTGCCAGCAGCTCAGGGGTTTCGGGCTACACCTTC.

This sequence joins TRBV9 and TRBJ2-7; TRBD2 agrees at 7 bases. There are 13 residues in the CDR3. Germline V gene lookup returns CDR1 SGDLS and CDR2 YYNGEE. V was pared by 4 bases and J by 3 bases, with 4 bases of the junction left unmatched. CDR3 amino acids: CASSRGGGYEQYF. The CDR3 nucleotides read TGTGCCAGCAGCCGTGGGGGGGGCTACGAGCAGTACTTC.

V is TRBV6-5 and J is TRBJ1-2; no reliable D call. CDR1 is MNHEY and CDR2 is SVGAGI in the germline V gene. Trimming pared 7 bases from V and 4 bases from J, leaving 16 bases between. This CDR3 comprises 14 residues. As DNA, the CDR3 is TGTGCCAGCATGGCTACTGGAGACCCCTATGGCTACACCTTC. It codes for CASMATGDPYGYTF.

This chain uses TRBV7-2 with TRBJ1-2; D gene unclear. Deletions cut 5 bases from V and 0 bases from J, with 13 bases between. CDR3 size: 15 residues. CDR1 is SGHTA, CDR2 FQGNSA, per germline. The CDR3 reads CASSAEGTTNYGYTF. The DNA of the CDR3 is TGTGCCAGCAGCGCCGAGGGTACAACTAACTATGGCTACACCTTC. Filled out from reference TRBV7-2 and TRBJ1-2, the complete variable domain reads GAGVSQSPSNKVTEKGKDVELRCDPISGHTALYWYRQSLGQGLEFLIYFQGNSAPDKSGLPSDRFSAERTGGSVSTLTIQRTQQEDSAVYLCASSAEGTTNYGYTFGSGTRLTVV.

V gene TRBV2 combines with J gene TRBJ1-2, with 9 bases lining up with TRBD1. CDR3 length: 13 amino acids. Germline V gene sequence: CDR1 SNHLY, CDR2 FYNNEI. V shed 6 bases, J shed 5 bases, and the junction held 4 bases outside the gene matches. The CDR3 sequence is CASRRQGGYGYTF. CDR3 DNA: TGTGCCAGCAGAAGACAGGGGGGGTATGGCTACACCTTC.

This rearrangement joins TRBV6-5 to TRBJ2-3; TRBD2 matches 9 bases. Trimming took 2 bases from V and 5 from J; bases not matched to a gene: 8. The CDR3 is made up of 16 amino acids. Germline CDR1 MNHEY, CDR2 SVGAGI. CDR3 bases: TGTGCCAGCAGTTACACCCCCGCTAGCGGGAAAGATACGCAGTATTTT. It translates to CASSYTPASGKDTQYF.

The chain uses TRBV19 and TRBJ2-7; 11 bases line up with TRBD2. Trimming removed 10 bases from V and 2 bases from J; junction bases left unmatched: 4. From germline, CDR1 is LNHDA and CDR2 SQIVND (reference sequence). The CDR3 has 13 amino acids. The CDR3 bases are TGTGCCACTAGCGGGAGGATACCCTACGAGCAGTACTTC. This encodes CATSGRIPYEQYF. The variable domain in full, with the rest retrieved from reference TRBV19 and TRBJ2-7, is DGGITQSPKYLFRKEGQNVTLSCEQNLNHDAMYWYRQDPGQGLRLIYYSQIVNDFQKGDIAEGYSVSREKKESFPLTVTSAQKNPTAFYLCATSGRIPYEQYFGPGTRLTVT.

The gene calls are TRBV6-2 or TRBV6-3 and TRBJ1-5, with 8 nucleotides matching TRBD1. The CDR3 is 16 amino acids. V was clipped by 5 bases and J by 6 bases; unmatched bases: 12. The V gene's germline CDR1 is MNHEY and CDR2 SVGEGT. CDR3 sequence: CASSLYQGAGGQPQHF. The CDR3 region has the DNA TGTGCCAGCAGTCTCTACCAGGGGGCCGGGGGTCAGCCCCAGCATTTT.

This sequence joins TRBV5-1 and TRBJ2-3; D is unclear. Trimming took 0 bases from V and 0 from J, leaving 8 bases between them. Germline V gives CDR1 SGHRS, CDR2 YFSETQ. This CDR3 region has 15 residues. The CDR3 region is CASSLVQSSTDTQYF. The CDR3 coding sequence is TGCGCCAGCAGCTTGGTTCAGTCTAGCACAGATACGCAGTATTTT.

The chain uses TRBV11-2 and TRBJ2-7; tentative D call: TRBD2 (6 bases). The V and J ends lost 4 bases and 0 bases respectively, with 19 bases between them. Per the germline V gene, CDR1 is SGHAT and CDR2 is FQNNGV. The CDR3 totals 17 residues. This CDR3 reads CASSSGTPSEHSYEQYF. The CDR3 DNA reads as TGTGCCAGCAGCTCAGGGACGCCTAGCGAACACTCCTACGAGCAGTACTTC.

The J gene is TRBJ2-7, the V gene TRBV6-2 or TRBV6-3; D possibly corresponds to TRBD1 (6 bases). CDR1 is MNHEY, CDR2 SVGEGT, per germline. V lost 2 bases, J lost 3 bases, and 8 bases lay in between. The CDR3 is 13 amino acids. CDR3 nucleotides: TGTGCCAGCAGTTACACGGACAGCTACGAGCAGTACTTC. Its protein product is CASSYTDSYEQYF.

The J gene is TRBJ1-4, the V gene TRBV11-2, with 9 bases fitting TRBD1. The CDR3 sequence is 15 residues long. J gave up 3 bases and V 5 bases, and 4 bases lay outside the gene matches. Germline CDR1 is SGHAT and CDR2 is FQNNGV. CDR3 in DNA: TGTGCCAGCAGCCCCAGACAGGGGGCTAATGAAAAACTGTTTTTT. Its translation is CASSPRQGANEKLFF.

The chain uses TRBV9 and TRBJ2-7; weak D call: TRBD2 (5 bases). The V and J ends lost 0 bases and 3 bases respectively, with 10 bases between them. Per the germline V gene, CDR1 is SGDLS and CDR2 is YYNGEE. The CDR3 runs 14 residues. The CDR3 sequence: CASSVAPAVYEQYF. As DNA, the CDR3 is TGTGCCAGCAGCGTAGCTCCAGCGGTCTACGAGCAGTACTTC.

This clone was seen just once. J is TRBJ2-7 and V is TRBV28; 10 bases line up with TRBD2. The CDR3 extends over 17 amino acids. The trim removed 4 bases at V and 5 bases at J, leaving 14 bases unmatched. Germline V gene lookup returns CDR1 MDHEN and CDR2 SYDVKM. CDR3 bases: TGTGCCAGCAGTTCGGGTCGCATAGCGGGAGGTAAGCACGAGCAGTACTTC. Protein: CASSSGRIAGGKHEQYF.

V is TRBV29-1 and J is TRBJ2-3; D remains ambiguous. The CDR3 has 13 amino acids. The V gene's germline CDR1 is SQVTM and CDR2 ANQGSEA. Trimming shortened V by 5 bases and J by 0 bases, and 9 bases separated the two germline ends. CDR3 loop: CSVPAESTDTQYF. Here the CDR3 DNA reads TGCAGCGTTCCCGCGGAAAGCACAGATACGCAGTATTTT.

This chain joins TRBV27 and TRBJ2-1; TRBD2 matches at 11 bases. V shed 1 base and J 5 bases; nucleotides not matched to a gene: 4. Per germline, CDR1 MNHEY and CDR2 SMNVEV (reference sequence). This CDR3 spans 16 amino acids. As DNA, the CDR3 is TGTGCCAGCAGTTTATACGCTAGCGGGGGGAACAATGAGCAGTTCTTC. It is translated as CASSLYASGGNNEQFF.